The rows below give T cell receptor beta chains drawn from one sample of a study of T cells after yellow fever vaccination. MiXCR, run by TCRdb on the 5' RACE reads, gives a single entry per CDR3 protein. Among about 49,000 distinct CDR3 sequences, about 7.9% were seen once, and the ten largest hold 25% to 30%. The sequences come from CD8+ T cells sorted from PBMCs, collected around 14 days after the first yellow fever vaccination. The receptors were gathered from a man aged 18 to 30 who received the YFV17D yellow fever vaccine. The CDR3 runs from the conserved cysteine through the conserved F or W. D genes are given only for firm matches. Rows give clone size only sometimes, using once, few, many, or a class for an expanded clone.

j_call: TRBJ1-2; clone_size: many; v_call: TRBV6-2/TRBV6-3; d_call: NA; cdr3_aa: CASSLGGEWYGYTF; cdr3_nt: TGTGCCAGCAGTCTCGGGGGCGAGTGGTATGGCTACACCTTC
j_call: TRBJ1-6; clone_size: many; v_call: TRBV7-9; d_call: NA; cdr3_aa: CASPSRASYNSPLHF; cdr3_nt: TGTGCCAGCCCCTCTCGAGCATCCTATAATTCACCCCTCCACTTT
j_call: TRBJ2-1; clone_size: many; v_call: TRBV7-2; d_call: NA; cdr3_aa: CASRSGAANEQFF; cdr3_nt: TGTGCCAGCAGGTCAGGGGCGGCAAATGAGCAGTTCTTC
j_call: TRBJ2-3; clone_size: NA; v_call: TRBV7-3; d_call: TRBD1; cdr3_aa: CASSSGQGTDTQYF; cdr3_nt: TGTGCCAGCAGCTCAGGACAGGGGACAGATACGCAGTATTTT
j_call: TRBJ2-1; clone_size: many; v_call: TRBV4-3; d_call: NA; cdr3_aa: CASSQGRGTGYNEQFF; cdr3_nt: TGCGCCAGCAGCCAAGGGAGGGGAACGGGCTACAATGAGCAGTTCTTC
j_call: TRBJ2-5; clone_size: many; v_call: TRBV7-2; d_call: TRBD2; cdr3_aa: CASSSGLAGAGETQYF; cdr3_nt: TGTGCCAGCAGCTCCGGACTAGCGGGGGCCGGGGAGACCCAGTACTTC
j_call: TRBJ1-2; clone_size: many; v_call: TRBV7-6; d_call: TRBD1; cdr3_aa: CASSLSGTGENYGYTF; cdr3_nt: TGTGCCAGCAGCTTATCAGGGACAGGAGAAAACTATGGCTACACCTTC
j_call: TRBJ2-5; clone_size: NA; v_call: TRBV4-1; d_call: TRBD1; cdr3_aa: CASSQMSRGQETQYF; cdr3_nt: TGCGCCAGCAGCCAAATGTCCAGGGGGCAAGAGACCCAGTACTTC
j_call: TRBJ2-5; clone_size: NA; v_call: TRBV5-1; d_call: TRBD1; cdr3_aa: CASSLSRQGKETQYF; cdr3_nt: TGCGCCAGCAGCTTAAGCAGACAGGGAAAAGAGACCCAGTACTTC
j_call: TRBJ2-1; clone_size: many; v_call: TRBV27; d_call: TRBD1; cdr3_aa: CASSPTSGGEQFF; cdr3_nt: TGTGCCAGCAGTCCAACCTCAGGGGGTGAGCAGTTCTTC
j_call: TRBJ2-5; clone_size: medium-sized; v_call: TRBV4-3; d_call: NA; cdr3_aa: CASSRGQQETQYF; cdr3_nt: TGCGCCAGCAGCCGCGGGCAGCAAGAGACCCAGTACTTC
j_call: TRBJ1-5; clone_size: many; v_call: TRBV19; d_call: NA; cdr3_aa: CASSIRGNQPQHF; cdr3_nt: TGTGCCAGTAGTATCCGGGGGAACCAGCCCCAGCATTTT
j_call: TRBJ1-2; clone_size: many; v_call: TRBV6-4; d_call: TRBD1; cdr3_aa: CASSDGQGASYGYTF; cdr3_nt: TGTGCCAGCAGTGACGGACAGGGGGCGTCCTATGGCTACACCTTC
j_call: TRBJ1-6; clone_size: many; v_call: TRBV28; d_call: NA; cdr3_aa: CASSFWGHSPLHF; cdr3_nt: TGTGCCAGCAGTTTCTGGGGGCATTCACCCCTCCACTTT
j_call: TRBJ1-2; clone_size: many; v_call: TRBV5-1; d_call: NA; cdr3_aa: CASSSLEGRPYGYTF; cdr3_nt: TGCGCCAGCAGCTCGTTGGAGGGGAGGCCCTATGGCTACACCTTC
j_call: TRBJ2-3; clone_size: many; v_call: TRBV5-6; d_call: NA; cdr3_aa: CASSLVGRGPTDTQYF; cdr3_nt: TGTGCCAGCAGCTTGGTAGGTCGGGGGCCCACAGATACGCAGTATTTT
j_call: TRBJ2-1; clone_size: many; v_call: TRBV29-1; d_call: TRBD2; cdr3_aa: CSAIAGNYNEQFF; cdr3_nt: TGCAGCGCGATAGCGGGTAACTACAATGAGCAGTTCTTC
j_call: TRBJ1-5; clone_size: many; v_call: TRBV28; d_call: NA; cdr3_aa: CASSLGFRGNQPQHF; cdr3_nt: TGTGCCAGCAGTTTAGGTTTTAGGGGCAATCAGCCCCAGCATTTT
j_call: TRBJ1-1; clone_size: many; v_call: TRBV6-1; d_call: NA; cdr3_aa: CASSDDIWSTEAFF; cdr3_nt: TGTGCCAGCAGTGACGATATATGGAGCACTGAAGCTTTCTTT
j_call: TRBJ2-7; clone_size: NA; v_call: TRBV5-4; d_call: NA; cdr3_aa: CASSLWGAYEQYF; cdr3_nt: TGTGCCAGCAGCTTGTGGGGGGCCTACGAGCAGTACTTC
j_call: TRBJ2-7; clone_size: many; v_call: TRBV19; d_call: NA; cdr3_aa: CASSIDPTGYNEQYF; cdr3_nt: TGTGCCAGTAGTATAGATCCAACAGGGTACAACGAGCAGTACTTC
j_call: TRBJ2-2; clone_size: medium-sized; v_call: TRBV7-7; d_call: NA; cdr3_aa: CASAPGATGELFF; cdr3_nt: TGTGCTAGCGCCCCGGGGGCCACCGGGGAGCTGTTTTTT
j_call: TRBJ1-1; clone_size: many; v_call: TRBV7-8; d_call: NA; cdr3_aa: CASSFGLWGTEAFF; cdr3_nt: TGTGCCAGCAGCTTCGGCTTATGGGGCACTGAAGCTTTCTTT
j_call: TRBJ1-5; clone_size: many; v_call: TRBV7-2; d_call: NA; cdr3_aa: CASSAWQGSQPQHF; cdr3_nt: TGTGCCAGCAGCGCCTGGCAGGGGAGTCAGCCCCAGCATTTT
j_call: TRBJ2-5; clone_size: many; v_call: TRBV7-6; d_call: TRBD1; cdr3_aa: CASSLAVMGQETQYF; cdr3_nt: TGTGCCAGCAGCTTAGCGGTTATGGGACAGGAGACCCAGTACTTC
j_call: TRBJ2-7; clone_size: many; v_call: TRBV12-3/TRBV12-4; d_call: NA; cdr3_aa: CASSFGDSYEQYF; cdr3_nt: TGTGCCAGCAGTTTCGGGGACTCCTACGAGCAGTACTTC
j_call: TRBJ2-2; clone_size: many; v_call: TRBV9; d_call: TRBD1; cdr3_aa: CASRRDRSDTNTGELFF; cdr3_nt: TGTGCCAGCAGGAGGGACAGGAGCGACACGAACACCGGGGAGCTGTTTTTT
j_call: TRBJ2-7; clone_size: many; v_call: TRBV5-1; d_call: NA; cdr3_aa: CASSNPLLAEQYF; cdr3_nt: TGCGCCAGCAGCAATCCATTGCTGGCCGAGCAGTACTTC
j_call: TRBJ1-2; clone_size: many; v_call: TRBV29-1; d_call: NA; cdr3_aa: CSARGGGYGYTF; cdr3_nt: TGCAGCGCCCGTGGGGGGGGCTATGGCTACACCTTC
j_call: TRBJ2-1; clone_size: many; v_call: TRBV9; d_call: NA; cdr3_aa: CASSTAGTPVNEQFF; cdr3_nt: TGTGCCAGCAGCACCGCGGGGACTCCGGTCAATGAGCAGTTCTTC
j_call: TRBJ2-5; clone_size: few; v_call: TRBV19; d_call: NA; cdr3_aa: CASSTTRGETQYF; cdr3_nt: TGTGCCAGTAGTACCACAAGGGGGGAGACCCAGTACTTC
j_call: TRBJ1-1; clone_size: many; v_call: TRBV4-3; d_call: NA; cdr3_aa: CASSSTGRTNTEAFF; cdr3_nt: TGCGCCAGCAGCAGCACCGGACGGACGAACACTGAAGCTTTCTTT
j_call: TRBJ2-1; clone_size: few; v_call: TRBV7-6; d_call: NA; cdr3_aa: CASSQTRGTSYNEQFF; cdr3_nt: TGTGCCAGCAGCCAGACCCGGGGCACCTCCTACAATGAGCAGTTCTTC
j_call: TRBJ1-5; clone_size: many; v_call: TRBV7-8; d_call: NA; cdr3_aa: CASSSYRMLGAENQPQHF; cdr3_nt: TGTGCCAGCAGCTCTTACCGGATGTTGGGGGCAGAGAATCAGCCCCAGCATTTT
j_call: TRBJ2-7; clone_size: NA; v_call: TRBV13; d_call: TRBD2; cdr3_aa: CASSLGRGMTYEQYF; cdr3_nt: TGTGCCAGCAGCTTAGGGCGGGGGATGACCTACGAGCAGTACTTC
j_call: TRBJ2-5; clone_size: NA; v_call: TRBV9; d_call: NA; cdr3_aa: CASSSPRDRMEETQYF; cdr3_nt: TGTGCCAGCAGCTCCCCCCGGGACCGTATGGAGGAGACCCAGTACTTC
j_call: TRBJ2-5; clone_size: few; v_call: TRBV5-6; d_call: NA; cdr3_aa: CASSLDAGGSVGETQYF; cdr3_nt: TGTGCCAGCAGCTTGGACGCAGGTGGTTCCGTGGGAGAGACCCAGTACTTC
j_call: TRBJ2-4; clone_size: few; v_call: TRBV5-1; d_call: NA; cdr3_aa: CASSPGVAKNIQYF; cdr3_nt: TGCGCCAGCAGCCCCGGCGTAGCCAAAAACATTCAGTACTTC
j_call: TRBJ2-7; clone_size: NA; v_call: TRBV29-1; d_call: TRBD1; cdr3_aa: CSVEGDRDEQYF; cdr3_nt: TGCAGCGTTGAAGGGGACAGGGACGAGCAGTACTTC
j_call: TRBJ2-3; clone_size: NA; v_call: TRBV3-1; d_call: TRBD1; cdr3_aa: CASSTPQDRGWGDTQYF; cdr3_nt: TGTGCCAGCAGCACACCCCAGGACAGGGGTTGGGGAGATACGCAGTATTTT
j_call: TRBJ2-4; clone_size: many; v_call: TRBV7-9; d_call: NA; cdr3_aa: CASSPFSLAKNIQYF; cdr3_nt: TGTGCCAGCAGCCCCTTCTCCCTAGCCAAAAACATTCAGTACTTC
j_call: TRBJ1-1; clone_size: many; v_call: TRBV2; d_call: TRBD1; cdr3_aa: CAVGQGAIAENTEAFF; cdr3_nt: TGTGCCGTGGGACAGGGCGCTATAGCTGAGAACACTGAAGCTTTCTTT
j_call: TRBJ1-1; clone_size: many; v_call: TRBV5-1; d_call: TRBD1; cdr3_aa: CASSPTGPNTEAFF; cdr3_nt: TGCGCCAGCAGCCCGACAGGGCCGAACACTGAAGCTTTCTTT
j_call: TRBJ2-1; clone_size: many; v_call: TRBV11-2; d_call: NA; cdr3_aa: CASSLVPGSSYNEQFF; cdr3_nt: TGTGCCAGCAGCTTAGTTCCAGGGAGCTCCTACAATGAGCAGTTCTTC
j_call: TRBJ2-3; clone_size: many; v_call: TRBV7-2; d_call: NA; cdr3_aa: CASSLGTASTDTQYF; cdr3_nt: TGTGCCAGCAGCTTAGGGACGGCTAGCACAGATACGCAGTATTTT
j_call: TRBJ2-3; clone_size: many; v_call: TRBV20-1; d_call: TRBD1; cdr3_aa: CSATGGRGTDTQYF; cdr3_nt: TGCAGTGCAACAGGGGGCAGGGGCACAGATACGCAGTATTTT
j_call: TRBJ2-1; clone_size: NA; v_call: TRBV29-1; d_call: NA; cdr3_aa: CSVDVLGGGAYNEQFF; cdr3_nt: TGCAGCGTTGATGTTCTTGGCGGGGGCGCCTACAATGAGCAGTTCTTC
j_call: TRBJ2-5; clone_size: many; v_call: TRBV10-3; d_call: NA; cdr3_aa: CAISAAQETQYF; cdr3_nt: TGTGCCATCAGTGCGGCCCAAGAGACCCAGTACTTC
j_call: TRBJ1-5; clone_size: many; v_call: TRBV7-9; d_call: NA; cdr3_aa: CASSDSNQPQHF; cdr3_nt: TGTGCCAGCAGTGACTCCAATCAGCCCCAGCATTTT
j_call: TRBJ2-1; clone_size: many; v_call: TRBV7-8; d_call: TRBD2; cdr3_aa: CASSLAARGGFNEQFF; cdr3_nt: TGTGCCAGCAGCTTAGCGGCGCGGGGGGGATTTAATGAGCAGTTCTTC